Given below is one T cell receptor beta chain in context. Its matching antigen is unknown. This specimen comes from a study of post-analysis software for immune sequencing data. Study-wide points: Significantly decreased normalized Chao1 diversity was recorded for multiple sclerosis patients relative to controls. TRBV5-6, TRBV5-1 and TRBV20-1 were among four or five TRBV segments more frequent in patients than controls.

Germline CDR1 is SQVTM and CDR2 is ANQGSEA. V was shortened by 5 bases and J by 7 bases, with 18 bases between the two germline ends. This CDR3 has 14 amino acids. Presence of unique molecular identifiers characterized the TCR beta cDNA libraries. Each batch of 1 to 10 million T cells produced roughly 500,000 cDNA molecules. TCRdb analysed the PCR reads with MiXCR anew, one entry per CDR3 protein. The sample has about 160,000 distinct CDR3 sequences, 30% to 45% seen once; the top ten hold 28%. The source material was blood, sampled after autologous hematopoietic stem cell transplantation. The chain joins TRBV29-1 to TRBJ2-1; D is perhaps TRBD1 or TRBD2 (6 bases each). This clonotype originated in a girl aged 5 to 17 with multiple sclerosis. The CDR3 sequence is CSVPRGLGGNEQFF. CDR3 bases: TGCAGCGTTCCAAGGGGGTTGGGGGGAAATGAGCAGTTCTTC.